This entry features one T cell receptor (beta chain) sequence. This clonotype was seen many times. It lacks a known antigen. There are no base qualities to consult, and no much larger clone falls within one base. The CDR3 measures 13 amino acids from cysteine to phenylalanine. Only the CDR3 DNA stays, 39 bases, in frame from base 1. V sheds 4 bases and J sheds 5 bases, leaving 12 bases between their ends. These data belong to a study of T-cell reconstitution after alpha-beta-depleted transplantation in children (dated by TCRdb to between 2015 and 2016). Regarding the study in general: T-cell immune reconstitution after TCRalphabeta/CD19-depleted allogeneic hematopoietic cell transplantation in children was quantitatively tracked in the study by means of TCR repertoire profiling.

Library method: PCR. Sequenced on an Illumina HiSeq 2500. Molecular barcoding was employed in the preparation of TCR libraries, with unique molecular identifiers being used to normalize TCRbeta repertoire quantification. Through fastp at Q25 and MiXCR, TCRdb rebuilt clones from the public reads, retaining in-frame beta chains. Each CDR3 protein appears once, grouped with its most common genes and DNA. A total of hundreds of thousands of distinct CDR3 sequences appear in this sample, roughly 15% of them only once. Together, the top ten hold under 1.2% of the sample. In this chain, TRBV12-3 or TRBV12-4 is recombined with TRBJ2-7, with TRBD2 tentatively as D gene (5 bases match). The clonotype was recovered from a human donor who donated a stem cell graft to a child with acute myeloid leukemia. Material: PBMCs from the stem cell graft donor, obtained from the stem cell graft. This receptor has the CDR3 CASSSTRPHEQYF. The DNA sequence reads TGTGCCAGCAGTTCAACTAGACCCCACGAGCAGTACTTC.